One and the same sample provided the 29 T cell receptor beta chains below, sequenced in a study of T and B cells in COVID-19 patients. TRB was amplified from approximately 250-480 ng of blood genomic DNA. BIOMED2 TRB-A/B primer pools were used in multiplex TRB PCR. Each CDR3 protein gets one entry after TCRdb re-called the multiplex PCR reads with MiXCR. The data contain 850 to 1,100 distinct CDR3 sequences, 18% of them singletons. Input material: blood. Receptors were obtained from a human donor with active COVID-19.

With regard to this clonotype: Being one base from a much bigger clone, this may be a read error. The chain recombines TRBV10-3 with TRBJ1-6; D not certain. This CDR3 has 13 amino acids. V lost 6 bases, J lost 7 bases, and 10 bases lay in between. Germline lookup yields CDR1 ENHRY and CDR2 SYGVKD. The chain's CDR3 is CAIRTYGNSPLHF. In nucleotides, the CDR3 is TGTGCCATCAGGACGTACGGGAATTCACCCCTCCACTTT.

This clonotype is judged medium-sized. The rearrangement joins TRBV6-2 or TRBV6-3 to TRBJ1-2; the match to TRBD1 covers 7 bases. Germline lookup yields CDR1 MNHEY and CDR2 SVGEGT. The V gene end was trimmed by 2 bases and the J gene end by 3 bases; junction bases not matched to a gene: 6. This CDR3 contains 15 residues. As DNA, the CDR3 is TGTGCCAGCAGTTACCCTAGACAGGGCTACTATGGCTACACCTTC. This codes for CASSYPRQGYYGYTF.

This clonotype is large. The rearrangement uses TRBV29-1 and TRBJ1-2; no clear D gene. The CDR3 is made up of 12 amino acids. Between the trimmed V and J ends, which lost 7 bases and 7 bases, there was a span of 16 bases. Germline assignment: CDR1 SQVTM and CDR2 ANQGSEA. This CDR3 is CSARWSDAGYTF. For the CDR3, the DNA is TGCAGCGCCCGGTGGAGTGACGCTGGCTACACCTTC.

A word on this clonotype: The CDR3 does not end in the conserved phenylalanine or tryptophan, so this is likely a read error. The V call is TRBV19, the J call TRBJ1-3; tentatively, D is TRBD1 (6 bases). Looked up from germline, CDR1 is LNHDA and CDR2 is SQIVND (reference sequence). The CDR3 consists of 16 residues. The CDR3 reads CASSRQALSSGNTIYS. CDR3 DNA sequence: TGTGCTAGTAGCAGACAGGCCCTCTCCTCTGGAAACACCATATATTCT.

By share, this clonotype counts as medium-sized. V and J are TRBV4-3 and TRBJ1-1; D gene ambiguous. CDR1 and CDR2 from the germline V gene are LGHNA and YSLEER. CDR3 length: 15 residues. With 0 bases removed from V and 5 bases from J, the gap between germline ends came to 13 bases. The CDR3 sequence: CASSQDQPGRTEAFF. The CDR3 DNA sequence: TGCGCCAGCAGCCAAGATCAACCGGGAAGGACTGAAGCTTTCTTT.

This clonotype is medium-sized by share. The gene calls are TRBV24-1 and TRBJ2-5; D possibly corresponds to TRBD2 (5 bases). Germline assignment: CDR1 KGHDR and CDR2 SFDVKD. The CDR3 has 14 residues. The V end was cut by 2 bases, the J end by 2 bases, with 8 bases between. The CDR3 region has the DNA TGTGCCACCAGTGATTCAGCGGTTCAAGAGACCCAGTACTTC. Encoded protein: CATSDSAVQETQYF.

This clonotype is deemed medium-sized. The gene calls are TRBV6-6 and TRBJ1-5; possibly TRBD1 for D (6 bases). Trimming pared 10 bases from V and 7 bases from J, leaving 20 bases between. This CDR3 spans 14 amino acids. The germline V gene encodes CDR1 MNHNY and CDR2 SVGAGI (reference sequence). The CDR3 bases are TGTGCCACCGCGTTACAGGGTATACTACAGCCCCAGCATTTT. Amino acids: CATALQGILQPQHF.

Within the sample, this clonotype is medium-sized. The rearrangement joins TRBV6-5 to TRBJ2-1; D gene ambiguous. Germline-derived CDR1 and CDR2 are MNHEY and SVGAGI. The CDR3 spans 16 residues. V was shortened by 6 bases and J by 0 bases, with 15 bases between the two germline ends. CDR3 residues: CASRMTYRNSYNEQFF. The DNA of the CDR3 is TGTGCCAGCAGGATGACCTACCGAAACTCCTACAATGAGCAGTTCTTC.

This clonotype is labeled as large. The chain recombines TRBV19 with TRBJ2-1; tentatively, D is TRBD2 (7 bases). CDR1 and CDR2 (germline): LNHDA, SQIVND (reference sequence). The CDR3 is 12 residues long. Deletions cut 3 bases from V and 14 bases from J, with 14 bases between. The CDR3 here is CASSIGGGPEFF. The CDR3 DNA reads as TGTGCCAGTAGTATTGGGGGGGGGCCTGAGTTCTTC.

This clonotype showed up just a few times. The CDR3, as DNA: TGCAGTGCCCTCAGAGCTTTCATTTCCAATCAGCCCCAGCATTTT. Translation: CSALRAFISNQPQHF. The gene calls are TRBV20-1 and TRBJ1-5, with D uncertain. CDR1 and CDR2 from the germline V gene are DFQATT and SNEGSKA (reference sequence). This CDR3 region has 15 residues. V was shortened by 6 bases and J by 3 bases, with 18 bases between the two germline ends.

The chain recombines TRBV4-2 with TRBJ1-6, with D possibly TRBD1 on 5 matching bases. The germline gives CDR1 LGHNA, CDR2 YNFKEQ. Trimming shortened V by 0 bases and J by 9 bases, and 12 bases separated the two germline ends. CDR3 length: 15 amino acids. The CDR3, as DNA: TGTGCCAGCAGCCAAGATTCGAGGGGAGCTTCACCCCTCCACTTT. It translates to CASSQDSRGASPLHF.

The chain uses TRBV9 and TRBJ2-2; perhaps TRBD1 as D (5 bases). CDR3 length equals 16 residues. V lost 0 bases to trimming and J lost 5 bases, with 14 bases between them. Per the germline V gene, CDR1 is SGDLS and CDR2 is YYNGEE. The CDR3 DNA follows: TGTGCCAGCAGCGTAGAAGGGGAAGTAGTAACCGGGGAGCTGTTTTTT. Translation gives CASSVEGEVVTGELFF.

By share of the sample, this clonotype is large. The V gene is TRBV30, the J gene TRBJ1-6; tentative D call: TRBD1 (6 bases). The length of the CDR3 is 14 residues. V gave up 3 bases and J gave up 4 bases, with 10 bases separating them. The germline V gene has CDR1 GTSNPN and CDR2 SVGIG (reference sequence). The CDR3 DNA reads TGTGCCTGGAGGACGACAGGTTATAATTCACCCCTCCACTTT. This encodes CAWRTTGYNSPLHF.

This chain connects TRBV12-3 or TRBV12-4 to TRBJ2-5; the match to TRBD1 covers 11 bases. The CDR3 is 14 amino acids. Unmatched junction bases numbered 8, after V lost 7 bases and J lost 7 bases. CDR3: CASKSGTGGGTQYF. The CDR3 DNA reads TGTGCCAGCAAATCAGGGACAGGGGGGGGGACCCAGTACTTC.

The chain uses TRBV5-6 and TRBJ2-7; no reliable D call. CDR1 is SGHDT, CDR2 YYEEEE, per germline. Trimming pared 4 bases from V and 6 bases from J, leaving 26 bases between. The CDR3 length is 17 residues. The DNA of the CDR3 is TGTGCCAGCAGCCCCAGTCACCGGTACGCTTCACCGGGCGAGCAGTACTTC. Residues: CASSPSHRYASPGEQYF.

Within the sample, this clonotype is large. This chain links TRBV29-1 with TRBJ2-7, with D tentatively TRBD2 (5 bases). There are 12 residues in the CDR3. The germline gives CDR1 SQVTM, CDR2 ANQGSEA. The ends were cut back, 2 bases at V and 0 bases at J, with 5 bases in the middle. The CDR3 coding sequence is TGCAGCGTTGAAACTAGCTCCTACGAGCAGTACTTC. Protein: CSVETSSYEQYF.

This clonotype ranks as medium-sized (0.01 to 0.1%). V is TRBV18 and J is TRBJ1-2; no firm D call. This CDR3 spans 13 amino acids. Looked up from germline, CDR1 is KGHSH and CDR2 is LQKENI. The V end lost 4 bases, the J end lost 5 bases, and 11 bases lay between the germline ends. The CDR3 coding sequence is TGTGCCAGCTCACAGGGAAGGGATTATGGCTACACCTTC. Translated, it gives CASSQGRDYGYTF. The entire variable domain, with the rest obtained from reference TRBV18 and TRBJ1-2, is as follows: NAGVMQNPRHLVRRRGQEARLRCSPMKGHSHVYWYRQLPEEGLKFMVYLQKENIIDESGMPKERFSAEFPKEGPSILRIQQVVRGDSAAYFCASSQGRDYGYTFGSGTRLTVV.

By share of the sample, this clonotype is large (0.1 to 1%). V usage is TRBV29-1 and J usage is TRBJ1-1, with D uncertain. The V and J ends lost 2 bases and 3 bases respectively, with 16 bases between them. The CDR3 contains 15 residues. Per the germline V gene, CDR1 is SQVTM and CDR2 is ANQGSEA. CDR3 residues: CSVEYPFGYDTEAFF. As DNA, the CDR3 is TGCAGCGTTGAATACCCATTTGGATATGACACTGAAGCTTTCTTT.

The sample holds a few counts of this clonotype. The V and J genes are TRBV20-1 and TRBJ1-2; D may be TRBD1 (6 bases). Germline-derived CDR1 and CDR2 are DFQATT and SNEGSKA (reference sequence). Deletions cut 1 base from V and 5 bases from J, with 14 bases between. The length of the CDR3 is 14 residues. CDR3 bases: TGCAGTGCTAGAGGGGAGGGGGGGCGGTATGGCTACACCTTC. Translated, it gives CSARGEGGRYGYTF.

The sample holds a few counts of this clonotype. The chain has TRBV28 and TRBJ2-7; 9 positions agree with TRBD1. Germline CDR1 reads MDHEN; CDR2 reads SYDVKM. The CDR3 has 18 amino acids. Trimming at V came to 2 bases and at J to 2 bases, leaving 13 bases not matched to a gene. CDR3 in amino acids: CASSLQGQGMKGAYEQYF. The DNA of the CDR3 is TGTGCCAGCAGTTTACAGGGACAGGGAATGAAGGGGGCCTACGAGCAGTACTTC.

Judged by abundance, this clonotype is medium-sized. The gene calls are TRBV29-1 and TRBJ2-2; 9 bases match TRBD2. The CDR3 loop spans 13 amino acids. V was pared by 4 bases and J by 5 bases, with 2 bases of the junction left unmatched. Per the germline V gene, CDR1 is SQVTM and CDR2 is ANQGSEA. The CDR3 here is CSVVSGGTGELFF. For the CDR3, the DNA is TGCAGCGTTGTGAGCGGGGGGACCGGGGAGCTGTTTTTT.

By proportion, this clonotype is medium-sized (0.01 to 0.1%). The chain couples TRBV10-3 to TRBJ1-5; tentative D call: TRBD1 (6 bases). Deletions cut 7 bases from V and 0 bases from J, with 7 bases between. The CDR3 is 13 residues long. Germline CDR1 is ENHRY and CDR2 is SYGVKD. Here the CDR3 DNA reads TGTGCCATCACGGACAGTAGCAATCAGCCCCAGCATTTT. Protein sequence: CAITDSSNQPQHF.

This clonotype is deemed medium-sized. The chain combines TRBV6-1 with TRBJ1-2, with 7 positions matching TRBD1. The V segment lost 3 bases and the J segment 8 bases; nucleotides outside the gene matches: 6. The germline V gene has CDR1 MNHNS and CDR2 SASEGT. CDR3 length: 13 amino acids. The CDR3 region is CASSDRGALGYTF. CDR3 DNA sequence: TGTGCCAGCAGTGACAGGGGGGCTCTCGGCTACACCTTC.

The V gene is TRBV20-1, the J gene TRBJ2-4, with D possibly being TRBD1 (6 bases). V lost 8 bases and J lost 1, with 18 bases in between. The CDR3 loop spans 15 amino acids. From germline, CDR1 is DFQATT and CDR2 SNEGSKA (reference sequence). The CDR3 here is CSSPKGGIAKNIQYF. The CDR3 coding sequence is TGCAGTTCACCCAAAGGGGGAATTGCCAAAAACATTCAGTACTTC.

This clonotype rates as medium-sized. The V gene is TRBV4-3, the J gene TRBJ1-4; the match to TRBD1 covers 7 bases. Germline V gene sequence: CDR1 LGHNA, CDR2 YSLEER. V was clipped by 1 base and J by 8 bases; unmatched bases: 10. CDR3 length: 16 residues. CDR3 protein: CASSQVAGQPGEKLFF. The CDR3 nucleotides are TGCGCCAGCAGCCAAGTCGCGGGACAGCCAGGGGAAAAACTGTTTTTT.

This clonotype is deemed medium-sized. The chain couples TRBV11-2 to TRBJ2-2; D not certain. Germline V gene data show CDR1 as SGHAT and CDR2 as FQNNGV. The CDR3 covers 16 residues. V was cut by 6 bases and J by 2 bases, with 16 bases left in between. CDR3 bases: TGTGCCAGCAGTTACCAGGCACCAATTAACACCGGGGAGCTGTTTTTT. It is translated as CASSYQAPINTGELFF.

This clonotype was picked up many times. The chain uses TRBV4-3 and TRBJ2-6, with 10 bases identical to TRBD2. The CDR3 has 22 residues. After removal of 0 bases from V and 0 bases from J, the junction contained 14 bases not matched to a gene. Germline V gene lookup returns CDR1 LGHNA and CDR2 YSLEER. CDR3 nucleotide sequence: TGCGCCAGCAGCCAAGATCTGATTATGGGACTAGCGACGAACTCTGGGGCCAACGTCCTGACTTTC. This codes for CASSQDLIMGLATNSGANVLTF.

By share, this clonotype ranks as medium-sized. The chain has TRBV20-1 and TRBJ2-7; D gene uncertain. The CDR3 extends over 11 amino acids. Germline lookup yields CDR1 DFQATT and CDR2 SNEGSKA (reference sequence). Trimming removed 2 bases at V and 5 bases at J, with 7 bases between. CDR3 coding DNA: TGCAGTGCTAGATCTGGCCACGAGCAGTACTTC. Amino acid sequence: CSARSGHEQYF.

This clonotype was found many times. This rearrangement joins TRBV7-2 to TRBJ1-3; the D is unclear. Trimming shortened V by 1 base and J by 0 bases, and 10 bases separated the two germline ends. The CDR3 has 16 residues. The V gene's germline CDR1 is SGHTA and CDR2 FQGNSA. The CDR3 region is CASSLVPGLSGNTIYF. In nucleotides, the CDR3 is TGTGCCAGCAGCTTAGTCCCCGGACTCTCTGGAAACACCATATATTTT.